This record covers a single TCR beta chain. Its antigen remains unknown. The data were taken from a study of radiotherapy plus CTLA-4 blockade in lung cancer. The study's findings and limits: Researchers report tumor-derived TCR clones expanding in blood after radiotherapy plus ipilimumab. Reportedly, early blood T cell clone dynamics best predicted response, with interferon-beta.

The length of the CDR3 is 14 residues. Unmatched junction bases numbered 11, after V lost 7 bases and J lost 5 bases. Germline CDR1 and CDR2: LNHDA and SQIVND (reference sequence). The method was immunoSEQ multiplex PCR; TCRdb's version includes in-frame clones alone and lacks a portion of them. The table lists 110,000 or so clones, about four fifths of them singletons. Source: peripheral blood, taken from a patient treated with radiotherapy plus ipilimumab. This clonotype originated in a human donor with non-small cell lung cancer who had a partial response to radiotherapy plus ipilimumab. The genes are TRBV19 and TRBJ2-7; 7 bases are shared with TRBD2. CDR3 DNA: TGTGCCAGTACCCAAACGGGCGGGAGCAACGAGCAGTACTTC. Its translation: CASTQTGGSNEQYF. Combining the CDR3 with reference TRBV19 and TRBJ2-7 gives the whole variable domain DGGITQSPKYLFRKEGQNVTLSCEQNLNHDAMYWYRQDPGQGLRLIYYSQIVNDFQKGDIAEGYSVSREKKESFPLTVTSAQKNPTAFYLCASTQTGGSNEQYFGPGTRLTVT.